This TCR beta chain was identified during a study of cytomegalovirus exposure and HLA in healthy donors. Study-wide context: There were under 130 million unique TCR beta sequences, drawn from approximately 180 million T cells, in an earlier analysis. Points from the study as a whole: Among immune exposure information, only CMV serostatus was available.

The PCR was carried out with 60 Vbeta primers and 13 Jbeta primers. Libraries were prepared by immunoSEQ multiplex PCR; TCRdb keeps only in-frame clonotypes and omits some of them. Counted here are about 150,000 clones, 65% to 85% occurring once; the ten biggest clones make up 3% to 3.5%. CDR3 length: 16 residues. Concerning this clone itself: Its specificity is not known.

Sequenced sample: PBMCs. This clonotype was sampled from a woman in her forties or fifties in good health and CMV-seropositive. This chain connects TRBV12-2 to TRBJ1-5; the table assigns TRBD1, which was not confirmed against the DNA. TRBV12-2 corresponds to a pseudogene. CDR3 coding DNA: TGTGCAAGTCGCTATGGGACAGGGTTTAGCAATCAGCCCCAGCATTTT. Protein: CASRYGTGFSNQPQHF.